This record concerns one TCR beta chain sequence. MiXCR was run by TCRdb on the 5' RACE reads, yielding one entry per CDR3 protein. The sample shows over 55,000 distinct CDR3 sequences, 25% to 35% of them seen only once. The CDR3 sequence is 15 residues long. V lost 7 bases and J lost 1; bases outside the gene matches: 5. Naive CD4+ cells had CD25+ Tregs removed. The gene calls are TRBV12-3 or TRBV12-4 and TRBJ1-1, with TRBD1 matching 11 bases. The TCR sequence derives from a female donor with breast cancer. Input material: tumor-infiltrating naive CD4+ T cells sorted from the breast tumor. Subset meaning: naive CD4+ T cells, CD4+CD45RA+CD25-. The CDR3 coding sequence is TGTGCCAGCACCAGGGACAGGGGGGAGAACACTGAAGCTTTCTTT. This translates into CASTRDRGENTEAFF.